The 15 T cell receptor beta chains below were found in one sample sequenced in a study of Ad26.COV2.S vaccination and SARS-CoV-2 variants. Treatment in this sample: 15 to 20 received Ad26.COV2.S at low or high dose, single or two shots; about 5 received placebo; per-sample allocation not given. Day 63 after the first vaccine or placebo injection was the time point for sampling. This table comes from immunoSEQ multiplex PCR, and its TCRdb copy is limited to in-frame clones, with some not included. The sample records 300,000 to 500,000 clones, about 85% being singletons. The material sequenced was peripheral blood, taken in a trial of Ad26.COV2.S vaccine versus placebo. These receptors all come from a person between 18 and 65 years old who received the Ad26.COV2.S COVID-19 vaccine or a placebo.

V and J are TRBV5-5 and TRBJ2-2, with D tentatively TRBD2 (6 bases). V lost 4 bases, J lost 6 bases, and 16 bases lay in between. In germline, CDR1 is SGHKS, CDR2 YYEKEE (reference sequence). The CDR3 covers 15 residues. CDR3 region: CASSPQWGDPGELFF. CDR3 bases: TGTGCCAGCAGCCCACAATGGGGGGACCCCGGGGAGCTGTTTTTT.

This chain connects TRBV14 to TRBJ2-7; D not certain. Trimming cost V 4 bases and J 1 base, with 11 bases left between them. The germline gives CDR1 SGHDN, CDR2 FVKESK. The CDR3 totals 14 residues. CDR3 protein: CASSPLSGSYEQYF. The CDR3 DNA sequence: TGTGCCAGCAGCCCGCTTTCGGGTTCCTACGAGCAGTACTTC.

The genes are TRBV19 and TRBJ1-2; D gene uncertain. The length of the CDR3 is 13 residues. The germline gives CDR1 LNHDA, CDR2 SQIVND (reference sequence). The germline V and J ends were trimmed by 3 bases and 7 bases, with 12 bases remaining between them. CDR3: CASSMSVFAGYTF. CDR3 coding DNA: TGTGCCAGTAGTATGTCGGTTTTCGCTGGCTACACCTTC.

The V call is TRBV9, the J call TRBJ2-7; TRBD1 aligns across 8 bases. The CDR3 is made up of 15 amino acids. CDR1 is SGDLS, CDR2 YYNGEE, per germline. V was clipped by 3 bases and J by 1 base; unmatched bases: 6. CDR3 loop: CASSAGTGRSYEQYF. The CDR3 coding sequence is TGTGCCAGCAGCGCCGGGACAGGTCGTTCCTACGAGCAGTACTTC.

This clone was picked up a small number of times. This chain uses TRBV18 with TRBJ1-2; perhaps TRBD1 as D (5 bases). This CDR3 is 14 amino acids long. Germline loops: CDR1 KGHSH, CDR2 LQKENI. V dropped 8 bases and J dropped 5 bases, with 18 bases sitting between them. The DNA for the CDR3 is TGTGCCAGCGCAGGATGGCAGGGTACGTATGGCTACACCTTC. Translation gives CASAGWQGTYGYTF.

The CDR3 bases are TGTGCCAGCAGCCAGGACCCATATCAGCCCCAGCATTTT. Its protein is CASSQDPYQPQHF. This rearrangement joins TRBV7-2 to TRBJ1-5; D uncertain. Germline CDR1 SGHTA, CDR2 FQGNSA. With 5 bases removed from V and 5 bases from J, the gap between germline ends came to 10 bases. The CDR3 loop spans 13 amino acids.

V usage is TRBV11-2 and J usage is TRBJ2-1; either TRBD1 or TRBD2 may supply D (5 bases each). The CDR3 runs to 15 residues. V lost 1 base, J lost 6 bases, and 13 bases lay in between. Germline V lookup: CDR1 SGHAT, CDR2 FQNNGV. In DNA form, the CDR3 reads TGTGCCAGCAGCTTAGTCCGGGGACGGGGCAATGAGCAGTTCTTC. Its translation: CASSLVRGRGNEQFF. The full variable domain, in which reference TRBV11-2 and TRBJ2-1 provide the parts outside the CDR3, is EAGVAQSPRYKIIEKRQSVAFWCNPISGHATLYWYQQILGQGPKLLIQFQNNGVVDDSQLPKDRFSAERLKGVDSTLKIQPAKLEDSAVYLCASSLVRGRGNEQFFGPGTRLTVL.

The genes are TRBV30 and TRBJ1-1, with D hard to call. Per germline, CDR1 GTSNPN and CDR2 SVGIG (reference sequence). CDR3 length equals 12 residues. Deletions cut 6 bases from V and 2 bases from J, with 10 bases between. CDR3 nucleotides: TGTGCCTGCAAGGAAGGTAACACTGAAGCTTTCTTT. Protein sequence: CACKEGNTEAFF.

The J gene is TRBJ1-6, the V gene TRBV5-4, with TRBD1 as a possible D gene (6 bases). The CDR3 has 14 residues. V shed 2 bases and J shed 7 bases, with 10 bases lying between them. CDR1 SGHNT and CDR2 YYREEE come from the germline V gene (reference sequence). CDR3 protein: CASSFDRSNSPLHF. Here the CDR3 DNA reads TGTGCCAGCAGCTTTGACAGGAGCAATTCACCCCTCCACTTT.

With respect to this clone: Other DNA variants within this sample encode the same CDR3. This chain uses TRBV10-3 with TRBJ1-2; TRBD1 might be the D (5 bases). This CDR3 is 13 amino acids long. Per the germline V gene, CDR1 is ENHRY and CDR2 is SYGVKD. V lost 8 bases and J lost 4, with 14 bases in between. CDR3: CAIRQGESYGYTF. The CDR3 coding sequence is TGTGCCATCCGGCAAGGGGAGAGCTATGGCTACACCTTC.

This chain joins TRBV6-5 and TRBJ1-2, with a possible D match to TRBD1 (5 bases). The CDR3 contains 15 residues. The V and J ends lost 0 bases and 5 bases respectively, with 13 bases between them. Germline CDR1 MNHEY, CDR2 SVGAGI. The CDR3 sequence: CASSYSMGEGYGYTF. DNA of the CDR3: TGTGCCAGCAGTTACTCGATGGGAGAGGGGTATGGCTACACCTTC.

The chain carries TRBV7-9 and TRBJ1-3, with D maybe TRBD1 (5 bases). Germline CDR1 reads SEHNR; CDR2 reads FQNEAQ (reference sequence). Trimming stripped 5 bases from V and 4 bases from J, with 21 bases between. CDR3 size: 17 residues. CDR3 DNA: TGTGCCAGCAGCAAGATCTCCGGGACGCGCTTCGGAAACACCATATATTTT. Translated: CASSKISGTRFGNTIYF.

The CDR3 here is CATHPTRTGVYEQYF. CDR3 in DNA: TGTGCCACCCACCCGACCAGGACAGGGGTATACGAGCAGTACTTC. The gene calls are TRBV24-1 and TRBJ2-7, with TRBD1 identical over 9 bases. The CDR3 spans 15 residues. The trim removed 9 bases at V and 4 bases at J, leaving 12 bases unmatched. The germline V gene encodes CDR1 KGHDR and CDR2 SFDVKD.

The chain couples TRBV7-6 to TRBJ2-5, with unresolved D. From germline, CDR1 is SGHVS and CDR2 FNYEAQ. V was cut by 5 bases and J by 2 bases, with 15 bases left in between. The length of the CDR3 is 15 residues. The DNA of the CDR3 is TGTGCCAGCAGCCCTCGATGGGGATTACAAGAGACCCAGTACTTC. Its protein product is CASSPRWGLQETQYF.

This clone was detected only once. The V and J genes are TRBV6-4 and TRBJ1-1, with D unresolved. The CDR3 length is 13 residues. The germline V and J ends were trimmed by 0 bases and 11 bases, with 13 bases remaining between them. Looked up from germline, CDR1 is MRHNA and CDR2 is SNTAGT. CDR3 sequence: CASSDSPWAAAFF. The CDR3 nucleotides are TGTGCCAGCAGTGACTCCCCTTGGGCAGCGGCTTTCTTT.